This T cell receptor beta chain was sequenced for a study of identical twins. Germline-derived CDR1 and CDR2 are MNHEY and SVGEGT. Trimming shortened V by 4 bases and J by 3 bases, and 21 bases separated the two germline ends. This CDR3 comprises 17 residues. Healthy Caucasians were all of the donors. The sample holds a few counts of this clonotype. What it recognizes is unknown. TCRdb passed the 5' RACE reads through MiXCR, listing each CDR3 protein once. The sample includes about 570,000 distinct CDR3 sequences, approximately 9.6% of them seen just once. Findings of the study overall: There was an excess of low generation probability in the out-of-frame alpha sequences that twins shared. Beta out-of-frame twin sharing showed a weaker excess. Insertions ran lower in abundant cord blood beta clonotypes, though not in memory repertoires.

The sample was also reused in another study, on yellow fever vaccine responses in identical twins.

The chain links TRBV6-2 or TRBV6-3 to TRBJ1-1, with D tentatively TRBD1 (6 bases). The sequence derives from a young woman in good health. Sequenced material: PBMCs. CDR3 sequence reads: CASSFRSDKGGYTEAFF. CDR3 sequence (DNA): TGTGCCAGCAGTTTCCGGTCGGACAAGGGGGGATACACTGAAGCTTTCTTT.